This is a list of T cell receptor beta chains from one sample in a study of blood T cell repertoires in COVID-19. Generated by immunoSEQ multiplex PCR, the TCRdb table keeps only in-frame clones and is missing some. The sample holds 100,000 to 150,000 clones, approximately 90% seen once. The sequenced sample consisted of peripheral blood. Receptor source: a man aged 50 to 59 with COVID-19, enrolled during active disease. Both conserved end residues are part of each CDR3. The D gene is left open where the match is weak. Where a row states a size, it is once, few, many or the class of an expanded clone; other rows omit it.

CDR3aa: CASSLGQQAGGYTF
CDR3nt: TGTGCCAGCAGCCTAGGACAGCAGGCAGGCGGCTACACCTTC
v_gene: TRBV7-3
abundance: NA
j_gene: TRBJ1-2
d_gene: NA

CDR3aa: CASSSGRTSAGEQFF
CDR3nt: TGTGCCAGCAGCTCCGGCAGAACTAGCGCAGGGGAGCAGTTCTTC
v_gene: TRBV6-5
abundance: NA
j_gene: TRBJ2-1
d_gene: TRBD2

CDR3aa: CASSSRTENTEAFF
CDR3nt: TGTGCCAGCAGCTCCCGGACAGAAAACACTGAAGCTTTCTTT
v_gene: TRBV5-4
abundance: NA
j_gene: TRBJ1-1
d_gene: NA

CDR3aa: CASSYGTPNQPQHF
CDR3nt: TGTGCCAGTAGCTACGGGACACCCAATCAGCCCCAGCATTTT
v_gene: TRBV19
abundance: NA
j_gene: TRBJ1-5
d_gene: NA

CDR3aa: CASSLTADTQYF
CDR3nt: TGTGCCAGCAGCTTGACAGCAGATACGCAGTATTTT
v_gene: TRBV5-4
abundance: NA
j_gene: TRBJ2-3
d_gene: NA

CDR3aa: CASSMEGNTDTQYF
CDR3nt: TGTGCCAGCAGCATGGAGGGTAACACAGATACGCAGTATTTT
v_gene: TRBV7-9
abundance: NA
j_gene: TRBJ2-3
d_gene: NA

CDR3aa: CASSLPGQGNEQFF
CDR3nt: TGTGCCAGCAGTTTGCCTGGACAGGGCAATGAGCAGTTCTTC
v_gene: TRBV28
abundance: NA
j_gene: TRBJ2-1
d_gene: TRBD1

CDR3aa: CASSWQGYEQFF
CDR3nt: TGTGCCAGCAGTTGGCAGGGGTATGAGCAGTTCTTC
v_gene: TRBV7-2
abundance: NA
j_gene: TRBJ2-1
d_gene: NA

CDR3aa: CSVPRDIDEQFF
CDR3nt: TGCAGCGTGCCCCGGGACATCGATGAGCAGTTCTTC
v_gene: TRBV29-1
abundance: NA
j_gene: TRBJ2-1
d_gene: NA

CDR3aa: CASGFRGNEQFF
CDR3nt: TGTGCCAGCGGATTTAGGGGTAATGAGCAGTTCTTC
v_gene: TRBV6-5
abundance: NA
j_gene: TRBJ2-1
d_gene: NA

CDR3aa: CSASALAGRGDTQYF
CDR3nt: TGCAGTGCTAGTGCCCTAGCGGGGAGGGGGGATACGCAGTATTTT
v_gene: TRBV20-1
abundance: NA
j_gene: TRBJ2-3
d_gene: TRBD2

CDR3aa: CASSQRAGTNTGELFF
CDR3nt: TGCGCCAGCAGTCAAAGGGCGGGGACGAACACCGGGGAGCTGTTTTTT
v_gene: TRBV23-1
abundance: few
j_gene: TRBJ2-2
d_gene: NA

CDR3aa: CASSLWGVTSGANVLTF
CDR3nt: TGTGCCAGCAGCTTATGGGGGGTTACCTCTGGGGCCAACGTCCTGACTTTC
v_gene: TRBV7-2
abundance: NA
j_gene: TRBJ2-6
d_gene: NA

CDR3aa: CASSVGYSNEQFF
CDR3nt: TGTGCCAGCAGCGTAGGCTACAGCAATGAGCAGTTCTTC
v_gene: TRBV9
abundance: NA
j_gene: TRBJ2-1
d_gene: NA